This T cell receptor (beta chain) was retrieved from a study of Graves' ophthalmopathy and Graves' hyperthyroidism. Study information: Peripheral blood was gathered at first diagnosis, ahead of any treatment whatsoever.

This clonotype was detected only a few times. As yet, its antigen is unknown. Thyroid ultrasound, orbital computed tomography, TRAb, serum thyroxine and clinical symptoms formed the basis of diagnosis. Points from the study as a whole: Among thyroid clonotypes expanded above 0.001 frequency, most also appeared in blood. A model built from 13 signatures distinguished ophthalmopathy from stable hyperthyroidism with about 86% sensitivity and approximately 80% specificity.

RNA transcripts provided the template for amplifying TCR beta CDR3 regions. Second-round multiplex PCR came after first-round RT-PCR with HTBI primers. TCRdb ran MiXCR on the multiplex PCR reads and lists one entry per CDR3 protein. The sample contains roughly 160,000 distinct CDR3 sequences, 30% to 45% of which appear only once. Sequenced: peripheral blood. The TCR comes from a man younger than 45 with Graves' ophthalmopathy.

CDR3 region: CASILPTGRDEQYF. The CDR3, as DNA: TGTGCCAGCATCCTACCCACAGGCAGAGACGAGCAGTACTTC. The V and J genes are TRBV12-3 or TRBV12-4 and TRBJ2-7; TRBD1 is a possible D gene (5 bases). V was trimmed by 7 bases and J by 5 bases, leaving 18 bases between them. The CDR3 totals 14 residues.